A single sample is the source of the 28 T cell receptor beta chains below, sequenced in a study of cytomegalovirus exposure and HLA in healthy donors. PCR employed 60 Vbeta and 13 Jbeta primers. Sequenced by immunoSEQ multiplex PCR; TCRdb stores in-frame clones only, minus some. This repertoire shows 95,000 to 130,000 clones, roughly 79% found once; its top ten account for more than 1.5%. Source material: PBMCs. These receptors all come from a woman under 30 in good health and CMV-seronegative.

The CDR3 DNA sequence: TGTGCCAGCAGCTCGTCCGACACTGAAGCTTTCTTT. Translating it yields CASSSSDTEAFF. This chain links TRBV11-3 with TRBJ1-1; D is uncertain. V gave up 4 bases and J gave up 3 bases, with 6 bases separating them. Germline CDR1 is SGHNT and CDR2 is YENEEA. This CDR3 contains 12 residues.

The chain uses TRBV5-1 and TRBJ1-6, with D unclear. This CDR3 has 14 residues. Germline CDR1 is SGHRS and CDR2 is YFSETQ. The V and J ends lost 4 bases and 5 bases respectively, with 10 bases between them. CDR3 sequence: CASSEIGDNSPLHF. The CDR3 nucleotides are TGCGCCAGCAGCGAGATCGGGGATAATTCACCCCTCCACTTT.

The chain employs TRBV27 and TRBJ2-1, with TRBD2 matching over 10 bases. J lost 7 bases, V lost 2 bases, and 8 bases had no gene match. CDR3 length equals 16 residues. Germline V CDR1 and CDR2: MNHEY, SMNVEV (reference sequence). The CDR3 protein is CASSLRAAGGQNEQFF. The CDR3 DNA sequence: TGTGCCAGCAGTTTAAGGGCAGCGGGGGGGCAAAATGAGCAGTTCTTC.

The DNA for the CDR3 is TGTGCCAGCAGCGCCTCGGCGGCAGGAGGGTACAATGAGCAGTTCTTC. It is translated as CASSASAAGGYNEQFF. This chain uses TRBV9 with TRBJ2-1, with a tentative D call TRBD2 (6 bases). This CDR3 is built from 16 residues. V dropped 3 bases and J dropped 4 bases, with 17 bases sitting between them. Germline values: CDR1 SGDLS, CDR2 YYNGEE. Using reference TRBV9 and TRBJ2-1 for the parts outside the CDR3, the full variable domain is DSGVTQTPKHLITATGQRVTLRCSPRSGDLSVYWYQQSLDQGLQFLIQYYNGEERAKGNILERFSAQQFPDLHSELNLSSLELGDSALYFCASSASAAGGYNEQFFGPGTRLTVL.

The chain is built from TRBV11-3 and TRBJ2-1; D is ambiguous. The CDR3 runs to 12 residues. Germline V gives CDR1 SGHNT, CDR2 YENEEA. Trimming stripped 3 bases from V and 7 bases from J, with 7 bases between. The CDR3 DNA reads TGTGCCAGCAGCTTCGGAGTGAATGAGCAGTTCTTC. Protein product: CASSFGVNEQFF.

The CDR3 is CASSLITGQNSYEQYF. The CDR3 bases are TGCGCCAGCAGCCTTATTACGGGACAGAACTCCTACGAGCAGTACTTC. The chain employs TRBV5-1 and TRBJ2-7; 7 nucleotides align to TRBD1. This CDR3 is built from 16 residues. J lost 0 bases, V lost 4 bases, and 10 bases had no gene match. Germline CDR1 is SGHRS and CDR2 is YFSETQ.

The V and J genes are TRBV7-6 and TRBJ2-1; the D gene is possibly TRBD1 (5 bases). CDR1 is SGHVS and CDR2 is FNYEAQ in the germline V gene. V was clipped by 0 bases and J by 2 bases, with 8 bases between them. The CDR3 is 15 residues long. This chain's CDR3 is CASSLATTAYNEQFF. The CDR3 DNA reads TGTGCCAGCAGCTTAGCAACGACAGCCTACAATGAGCAGTTCTTC.

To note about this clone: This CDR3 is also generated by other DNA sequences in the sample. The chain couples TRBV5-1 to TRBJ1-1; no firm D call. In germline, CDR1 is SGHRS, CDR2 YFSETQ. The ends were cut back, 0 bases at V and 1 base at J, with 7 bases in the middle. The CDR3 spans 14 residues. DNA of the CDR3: TGCGCCAGCAGCTTGGATCGGGGGAACACTGAAGCTTTCTTT. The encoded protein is CASSLDRGNTEAFF.

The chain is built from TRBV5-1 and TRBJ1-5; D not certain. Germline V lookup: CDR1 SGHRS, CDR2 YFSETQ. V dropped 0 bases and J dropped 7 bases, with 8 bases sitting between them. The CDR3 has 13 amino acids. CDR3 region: CASSLGRGQPQHF. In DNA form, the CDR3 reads TGCGCCAGCAGCTTGGGACGCGGCCAGCCCCAGCATTTT.

The CDR3: CASSLGGRGGTNYEQYF. The CDR3 DNA reads TGCGCCAGCAGCTTGGGCGGCCGCGGGGGAACAAACTACGAGCAGTACTTC. This rearrangement joins TRBV5-1 to TRBJ2-7; TRBD2 matches at 7 bases. The V segment lost 0 bases and the J segment 3 bases; nucleotides outside the gene matches: 12. Germline V gene data show CDR1 as SGHRS and CDR2 as YFSETQ. CDR3 length: 17 residues. Full variable domain (rest looked up from reference TRBV5-1 and TRBJ2-7): KAGVTQTPRYLIKTRGQQVTLSCSPISGHRSVSWYQQTPGQGLQFLFEYFSETQRNKGNFPGRFSGRQFSNSRSEMNVSTLELGDSALYLCASSLGGRGGTNYEQYFGPGTRLTVT.

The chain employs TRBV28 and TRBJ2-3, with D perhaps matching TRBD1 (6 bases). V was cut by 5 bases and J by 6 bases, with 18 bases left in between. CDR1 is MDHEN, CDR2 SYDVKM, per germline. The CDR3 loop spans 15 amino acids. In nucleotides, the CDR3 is TGTGCCAGCAGTCCAATCCGGGACAAGAGGGATACGCAGTATTTT. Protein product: CASSPIRDKRDTQYF. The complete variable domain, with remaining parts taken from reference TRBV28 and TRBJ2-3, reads DVKVTQSSRYLVKRTGEKVFLECVQDMDHENMFWYRQDPGLGLRLIYFSYDVKMKEKGDIPEGYSVSREKKERFSLILESASTNQTSMYLCASSPIRDKRDTQYFGPGTRLTVL.

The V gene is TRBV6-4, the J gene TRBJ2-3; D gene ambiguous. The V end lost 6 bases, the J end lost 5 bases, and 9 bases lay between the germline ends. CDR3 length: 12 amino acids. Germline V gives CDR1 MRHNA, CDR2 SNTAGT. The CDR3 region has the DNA TGTGCCAGCAGCCAGACTGGAGATACGCAGTATTTT. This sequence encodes CASSQTGDTQYF.

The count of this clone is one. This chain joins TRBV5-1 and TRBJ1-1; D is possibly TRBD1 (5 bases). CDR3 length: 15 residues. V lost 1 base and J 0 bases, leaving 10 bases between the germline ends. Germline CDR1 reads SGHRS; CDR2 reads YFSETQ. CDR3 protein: CASSLWGGVNTEAFF. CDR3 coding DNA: TGCGCCAGCAGCTTGTGGGGGGGTGTGAACACTGAAGCTTTCTTT.

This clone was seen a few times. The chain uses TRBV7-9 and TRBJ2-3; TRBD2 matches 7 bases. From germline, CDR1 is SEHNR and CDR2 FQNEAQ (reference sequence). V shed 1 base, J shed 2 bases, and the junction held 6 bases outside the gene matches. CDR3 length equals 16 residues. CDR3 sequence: CASSLGTSAPTDTQYF. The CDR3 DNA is TGTGCCAGCAGCTTAGGCACTAGCGCCCCCACAGATACGCAGTATTTT.

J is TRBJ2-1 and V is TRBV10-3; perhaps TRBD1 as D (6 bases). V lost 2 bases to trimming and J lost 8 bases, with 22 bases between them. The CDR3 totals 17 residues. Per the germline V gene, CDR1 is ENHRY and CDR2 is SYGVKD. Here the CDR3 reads CAISEPGQNTLRDEQFF. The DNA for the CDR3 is TGTGCCATCAGTGAGCCAGGACAGAATACTCTTAGGGATGAGCAGTTCTTC.

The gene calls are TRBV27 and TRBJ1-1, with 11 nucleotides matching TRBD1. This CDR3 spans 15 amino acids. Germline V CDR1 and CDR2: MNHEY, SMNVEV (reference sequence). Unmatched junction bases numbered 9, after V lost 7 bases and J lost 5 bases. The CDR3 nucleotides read TGTGCCAGCAAGTCCCGGGACAGGGGGGGGACTGAAGCTTTCTTT. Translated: CASKSRDRGGTEAFF.

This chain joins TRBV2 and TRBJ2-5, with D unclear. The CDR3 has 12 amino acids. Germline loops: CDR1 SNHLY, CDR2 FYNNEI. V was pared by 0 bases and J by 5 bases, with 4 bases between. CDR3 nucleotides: TGTGCCAGCAGTGAAGCTATGGAGACCCAGTACTTC. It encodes CASSEAMETQYF.

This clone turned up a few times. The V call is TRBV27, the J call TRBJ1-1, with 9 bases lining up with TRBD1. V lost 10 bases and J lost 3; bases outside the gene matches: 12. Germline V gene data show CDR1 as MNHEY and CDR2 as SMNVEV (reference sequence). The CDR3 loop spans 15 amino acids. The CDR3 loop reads CATSRTGDGDTEAFF. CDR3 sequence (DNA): TGTGCCACCTCCAGGACAGGGGACGGGGACACTGAAGCTTTCTTT.

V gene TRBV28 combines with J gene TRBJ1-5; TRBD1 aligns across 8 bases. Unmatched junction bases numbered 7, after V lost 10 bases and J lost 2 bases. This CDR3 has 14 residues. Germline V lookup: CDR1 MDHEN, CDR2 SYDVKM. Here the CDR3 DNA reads TGTGCCACCTTCGGACAGGGAGGCAATCAGCCCCAGCATTTT. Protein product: CATFGQGGNQPQHF. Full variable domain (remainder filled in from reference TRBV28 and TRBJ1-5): DVKVTQSSRYLVKRTGEKVFLECVQDMDHENMFWYRQDPGLGLRLIYFSYDVKMKEKGDIPEGYSVSREKKERFSLILESASTNQTSMYLCATFGQGGNQPQHFGDGTRLSIL.

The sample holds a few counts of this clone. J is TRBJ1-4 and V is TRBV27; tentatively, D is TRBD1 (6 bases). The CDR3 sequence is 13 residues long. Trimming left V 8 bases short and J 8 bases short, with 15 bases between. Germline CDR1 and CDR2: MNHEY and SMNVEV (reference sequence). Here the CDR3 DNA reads TGTGCCAGCCGGGGGGCGGCTCGGGAAAAACTGTTTTTT. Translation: CASRGAAREKLFF.

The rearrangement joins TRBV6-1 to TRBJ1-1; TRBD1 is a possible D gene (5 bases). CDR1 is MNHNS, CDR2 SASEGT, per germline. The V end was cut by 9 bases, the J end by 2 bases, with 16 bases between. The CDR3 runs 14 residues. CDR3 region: CASQGRRDNTEAFF. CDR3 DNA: TGTGCCAGTCAAGGACGGAGGGACAACACTGAAGCTTTCTTT.

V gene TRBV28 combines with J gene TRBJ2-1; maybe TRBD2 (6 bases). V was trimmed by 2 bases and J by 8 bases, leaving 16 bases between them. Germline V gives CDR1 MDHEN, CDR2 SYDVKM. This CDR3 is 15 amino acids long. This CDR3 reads CASSLGGTSLDEQFF. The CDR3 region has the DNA TGTGCCAGCAGTTTAGGCGGGACCTCTTTAGATGAGCAGTTCTTC.

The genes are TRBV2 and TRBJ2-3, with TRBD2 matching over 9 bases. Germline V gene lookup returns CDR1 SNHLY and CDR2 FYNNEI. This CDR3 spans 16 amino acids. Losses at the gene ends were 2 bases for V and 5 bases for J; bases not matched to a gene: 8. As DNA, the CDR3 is TGTGCCAGCAGTGAATGGCTAGCGGGGAGAGTAGATACGCAGTATTTT. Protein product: CASSEWLAGRVDTQYF.

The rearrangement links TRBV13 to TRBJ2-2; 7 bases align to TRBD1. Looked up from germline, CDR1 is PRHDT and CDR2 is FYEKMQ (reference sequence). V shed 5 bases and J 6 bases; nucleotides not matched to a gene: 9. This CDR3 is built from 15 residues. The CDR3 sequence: CASSETGASSGELFF. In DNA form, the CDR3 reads TGTGCCAGCAGCGAAACAGGGGCGTCGTCCGGGGAGCTGTTTTTT.

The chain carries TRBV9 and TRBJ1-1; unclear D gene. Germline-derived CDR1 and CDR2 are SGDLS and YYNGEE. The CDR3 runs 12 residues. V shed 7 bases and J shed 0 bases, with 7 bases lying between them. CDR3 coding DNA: TGTGCCAGCCGCCAGGTGAACACTGAAGCTTTCTTT. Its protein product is CASRQVNTEAFF.

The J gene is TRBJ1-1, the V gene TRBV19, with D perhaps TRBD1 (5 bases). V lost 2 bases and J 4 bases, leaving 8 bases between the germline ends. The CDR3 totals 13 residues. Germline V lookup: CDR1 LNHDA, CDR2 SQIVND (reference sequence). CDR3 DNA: TGTGCCAGTAGTATACAGGGCCTCACTGAAGCTTTCTTT. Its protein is CASSIQGLTEAFF.

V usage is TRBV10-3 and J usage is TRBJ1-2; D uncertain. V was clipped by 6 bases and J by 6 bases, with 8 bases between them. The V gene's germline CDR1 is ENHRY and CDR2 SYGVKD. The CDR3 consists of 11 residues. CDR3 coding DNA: TGTGCCATCAGCCTTCGGGATGGCTACACCTTC. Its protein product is CAISLRDGYTF.

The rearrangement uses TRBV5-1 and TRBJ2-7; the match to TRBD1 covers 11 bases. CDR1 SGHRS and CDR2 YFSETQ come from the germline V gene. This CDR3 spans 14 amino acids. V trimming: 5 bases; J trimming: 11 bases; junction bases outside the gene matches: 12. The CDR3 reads CASRPGQGASEEYF. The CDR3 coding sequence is TGCGCCAGCAGGCCCGGACAGGGGGCTTCTGAGGAGTACTTC.